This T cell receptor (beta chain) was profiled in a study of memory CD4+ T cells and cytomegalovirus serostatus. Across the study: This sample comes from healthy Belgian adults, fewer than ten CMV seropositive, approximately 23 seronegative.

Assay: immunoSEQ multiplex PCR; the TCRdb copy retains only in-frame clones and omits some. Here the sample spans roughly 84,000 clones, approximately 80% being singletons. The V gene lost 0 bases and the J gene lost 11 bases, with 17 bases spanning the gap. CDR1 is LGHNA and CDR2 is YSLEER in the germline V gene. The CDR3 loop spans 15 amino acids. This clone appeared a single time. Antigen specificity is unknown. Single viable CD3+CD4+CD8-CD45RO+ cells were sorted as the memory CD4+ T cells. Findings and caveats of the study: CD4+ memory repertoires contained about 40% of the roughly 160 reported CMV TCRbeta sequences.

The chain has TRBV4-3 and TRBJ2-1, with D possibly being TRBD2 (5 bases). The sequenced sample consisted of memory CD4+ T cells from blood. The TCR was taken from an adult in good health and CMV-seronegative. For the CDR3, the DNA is TGCGCCAGCAGCCAAGATTTAGACGGGGTAATGAAGCAGTTCTTC. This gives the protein CASSQDLDGVMKQFF.